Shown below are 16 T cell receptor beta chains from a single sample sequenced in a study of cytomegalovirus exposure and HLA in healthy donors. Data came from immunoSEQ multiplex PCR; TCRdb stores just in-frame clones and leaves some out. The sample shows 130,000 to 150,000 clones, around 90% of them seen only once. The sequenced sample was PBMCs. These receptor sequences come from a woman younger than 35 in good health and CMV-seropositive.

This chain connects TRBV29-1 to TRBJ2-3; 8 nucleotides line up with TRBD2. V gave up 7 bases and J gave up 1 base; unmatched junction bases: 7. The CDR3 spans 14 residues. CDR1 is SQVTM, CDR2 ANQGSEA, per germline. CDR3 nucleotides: TGCAGCGCCCTGGGAGCGGGGGGCACAGATACGCAGTATTTT. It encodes CSALGAGGTDTQYF.

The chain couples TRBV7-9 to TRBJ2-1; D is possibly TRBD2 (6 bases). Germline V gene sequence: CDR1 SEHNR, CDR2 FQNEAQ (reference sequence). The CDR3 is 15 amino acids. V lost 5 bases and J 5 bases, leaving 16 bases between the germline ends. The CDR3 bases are TGTGCCAGCAGCACGGGACTGAGGCTTAACAATGAGCAGTTCTTC. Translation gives CASSTGLRLNNEQFF.

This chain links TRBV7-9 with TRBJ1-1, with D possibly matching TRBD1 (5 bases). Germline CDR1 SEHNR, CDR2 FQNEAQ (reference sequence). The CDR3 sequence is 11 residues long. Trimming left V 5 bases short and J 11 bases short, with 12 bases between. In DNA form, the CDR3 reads TGTGCCAGCAGCCAGGGAGGCTTGGCTTTCTTT. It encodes CASSQGGLAFF.

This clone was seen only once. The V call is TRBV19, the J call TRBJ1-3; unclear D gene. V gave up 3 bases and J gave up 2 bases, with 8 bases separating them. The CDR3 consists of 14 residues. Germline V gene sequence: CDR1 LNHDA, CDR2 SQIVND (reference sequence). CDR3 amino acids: CASSMGVAGNTIYF. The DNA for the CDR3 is TGTGCCAGTAGTATGGGCGTAGCTGGAAACACCATATATTTT. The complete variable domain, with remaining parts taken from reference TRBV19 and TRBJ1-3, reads DGGITQSPKYLFRKEGQNVTLSCEQNLNHDAMYWYRQDPGQGLRLIYYSQIVNDFQKGDIAEGYSVSREKKESFPLTVTSAQKNPTAFYLCASSMGVAGNTIYFGEGSWLTVV.

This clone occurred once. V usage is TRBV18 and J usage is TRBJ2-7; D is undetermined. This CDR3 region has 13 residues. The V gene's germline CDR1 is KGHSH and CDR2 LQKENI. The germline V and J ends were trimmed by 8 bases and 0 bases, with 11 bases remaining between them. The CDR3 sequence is CASTYTTSYEQYF. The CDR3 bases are TGTGCCAGCACGTACACTACCTCCTACGAGCAGTACTTC.

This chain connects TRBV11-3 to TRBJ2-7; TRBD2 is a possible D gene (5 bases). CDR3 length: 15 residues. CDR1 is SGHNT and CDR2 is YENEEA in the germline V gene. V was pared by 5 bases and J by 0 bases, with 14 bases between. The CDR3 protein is CASSRSAESSYEQYF. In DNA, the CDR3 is TGTGCCAGCAGCCGGTCAGCGGAAAGCTCCTACGAGCAGTACTTC.

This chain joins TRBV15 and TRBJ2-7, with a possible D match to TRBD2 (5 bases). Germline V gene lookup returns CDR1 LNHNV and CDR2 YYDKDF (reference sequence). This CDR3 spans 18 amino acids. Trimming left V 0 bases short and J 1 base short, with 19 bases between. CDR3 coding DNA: TGTGCCACCAGCAGAGATCTAGGTGAGGGCGGGCCTTCCTACGAGCAGTACTTC. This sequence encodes CATSRDLGEGGPSYEQYF. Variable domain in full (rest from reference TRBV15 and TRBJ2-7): DAMVIQNPRYQVTQFGKPVTLSCSQTLNHNVMYWYQQKSSQAPKLLFHYYDKDFNNEADTPDNFQSRRPNTSFCFLDIRSPGLGDTAMYLCATSRDLGEGGPSYEQYFGPGTRLTVT.

Here the CDR3 DNA reads TGTGCCAGCAGTTACTCGGGACAGAATGAAGCTTTCTTT. This translates into CASSYSGQNEAFF. J is TRBJ1-1 and V is TRBV6-5; 7 nucleotides agree with TRBD1. The CDR3 consists of 13 residues. V shed 0 bases and J 7 bases; nucleotides not matched to a gene: 2. The V gene's germline CDR1 is MNHEY and CDR2 SVGAGI.

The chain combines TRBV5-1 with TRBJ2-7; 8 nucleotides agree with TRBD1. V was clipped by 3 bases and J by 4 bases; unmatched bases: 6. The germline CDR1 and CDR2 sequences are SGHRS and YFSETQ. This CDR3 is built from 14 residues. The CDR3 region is CASSSTGVTYEQYF. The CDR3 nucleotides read TGCGCCAGCAGCTCGACAGGGGTTACATACGAGCAGTACTTC.

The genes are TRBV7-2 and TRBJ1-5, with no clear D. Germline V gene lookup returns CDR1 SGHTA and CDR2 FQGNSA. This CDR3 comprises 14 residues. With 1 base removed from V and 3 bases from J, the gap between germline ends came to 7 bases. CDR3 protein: CASSLGGVNQPQHF. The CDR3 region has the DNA TGTGCCAGCAGCTTAGGAGGAGTCAATCAGCCCCAGCATTTT.

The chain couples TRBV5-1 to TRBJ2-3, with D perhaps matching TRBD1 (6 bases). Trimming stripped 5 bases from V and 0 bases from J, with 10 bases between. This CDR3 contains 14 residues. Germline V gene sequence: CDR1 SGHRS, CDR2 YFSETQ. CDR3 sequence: CASSGQSSTDTQYF. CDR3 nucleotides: TGCGCCAGCAGTGGACAGTCTAGCACAGATACGCAGTATTTT.

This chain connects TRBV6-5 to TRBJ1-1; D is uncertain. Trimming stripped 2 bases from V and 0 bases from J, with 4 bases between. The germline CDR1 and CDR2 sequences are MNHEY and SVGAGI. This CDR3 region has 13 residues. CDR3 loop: CASSYVMNTEAFF. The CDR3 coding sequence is TGTGCCAGCAGTTACGTAATGAACACTGAAGCTTTCTTT.

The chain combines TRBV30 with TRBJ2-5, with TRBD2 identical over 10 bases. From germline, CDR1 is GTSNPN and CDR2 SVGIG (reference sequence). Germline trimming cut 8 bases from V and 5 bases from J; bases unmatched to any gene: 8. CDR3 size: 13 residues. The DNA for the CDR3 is TGTGCCGCTCTAGCGGGAGTAGTGGAGACCCAGTACTTC. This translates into CAALAGVVETQYF.

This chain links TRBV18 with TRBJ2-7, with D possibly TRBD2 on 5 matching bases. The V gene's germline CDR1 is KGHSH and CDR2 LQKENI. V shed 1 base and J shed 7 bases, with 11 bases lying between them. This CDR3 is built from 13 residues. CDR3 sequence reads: CASSPRRVLEQYF. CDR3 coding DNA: TGTGCCAGCTCACCACGGCGGGTTTTAGAGCAGTACTTC. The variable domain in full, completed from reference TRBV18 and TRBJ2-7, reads NAGVMQNPRHLVRRRGQEARLRCSPMKGHSHVYWYRQLPEEGLKFMVYLQKENIIDESGMPKERFSAEFPKEGPSILRIQQVVRGDSAAYFCASSPRRVLEQYFGPGTRLTVT.

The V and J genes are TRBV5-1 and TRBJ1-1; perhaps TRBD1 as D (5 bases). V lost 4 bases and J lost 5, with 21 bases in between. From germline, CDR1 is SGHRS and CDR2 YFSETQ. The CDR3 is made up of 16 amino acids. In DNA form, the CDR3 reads TGCGCCAGCAGCGGGCCTTTGGCGGGGCTCAGAACTGAAGCTTTCTTT. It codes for CASSGPLAGLRTEAFF.

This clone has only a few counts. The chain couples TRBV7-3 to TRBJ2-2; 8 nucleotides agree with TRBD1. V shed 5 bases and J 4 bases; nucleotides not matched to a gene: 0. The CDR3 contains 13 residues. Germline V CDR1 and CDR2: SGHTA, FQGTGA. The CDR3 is CASSDRGTGELFF. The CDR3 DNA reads TGTGCCAGCAGCGACAGGGGCACCGGGGAGCTGTTTTTT.